This TCR beta chain was found in a study of cytomegalovirus exposure and HLA in healthy donors. The PCR had 60 Vbeta and 13 Jbeta primers. Here immunoSEQ multiplex PCR was the method, and the copy in TCRdb shows in-frame clones only, minus some. The table records about 91,000 clones, around 78% of them present only once. Trimming took off 0 bases at V and 1 base at J, with 9 bases between the two ends. CDR1 and CDR2 from the germline V gene are KGHSH and LQKENI. The CDR3 totals 15 residues. The genes are TRBV18 and TRBJ1-1, with D uncertain. Material for sequencing was PBMCs. This sequence originates from a male donor in good health and CMV-seropositive. The CDR3 nucleotides read TGTGCCAGCTCACCACCGCGTTCCACGAACACTGAAGCTTTCTTT. It yields the protein CASSPPRSTNTEAFF.